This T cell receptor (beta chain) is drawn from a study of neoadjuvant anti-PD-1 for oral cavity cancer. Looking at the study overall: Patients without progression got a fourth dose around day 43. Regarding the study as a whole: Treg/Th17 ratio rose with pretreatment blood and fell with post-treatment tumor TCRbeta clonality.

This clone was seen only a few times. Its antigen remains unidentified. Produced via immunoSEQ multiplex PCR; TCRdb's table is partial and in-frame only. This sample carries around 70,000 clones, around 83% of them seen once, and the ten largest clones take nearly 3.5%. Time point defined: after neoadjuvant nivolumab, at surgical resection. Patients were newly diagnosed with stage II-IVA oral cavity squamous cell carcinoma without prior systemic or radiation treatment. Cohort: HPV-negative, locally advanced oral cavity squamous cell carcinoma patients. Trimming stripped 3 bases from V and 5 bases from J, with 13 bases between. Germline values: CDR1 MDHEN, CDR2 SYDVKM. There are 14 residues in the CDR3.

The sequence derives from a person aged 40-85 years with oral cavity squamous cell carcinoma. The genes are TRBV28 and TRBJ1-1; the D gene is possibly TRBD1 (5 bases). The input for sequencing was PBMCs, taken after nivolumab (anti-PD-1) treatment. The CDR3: CASSLWTRGTEAFF. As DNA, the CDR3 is TGTGCCAGCAGTTTGTGGACCCGGGGGACTGAAGCTTTCTTT. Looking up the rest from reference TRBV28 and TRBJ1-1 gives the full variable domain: DVKVTQSSRYLVKRTGEKVFLECVQDMDHENMFWYRQDPGLGLRLIYFSYDVKMKEKGDIPEGYSVSREKKERFSLILESASTNQTSMYLCASSLWTRGTEAFFGQGTRLTVV.